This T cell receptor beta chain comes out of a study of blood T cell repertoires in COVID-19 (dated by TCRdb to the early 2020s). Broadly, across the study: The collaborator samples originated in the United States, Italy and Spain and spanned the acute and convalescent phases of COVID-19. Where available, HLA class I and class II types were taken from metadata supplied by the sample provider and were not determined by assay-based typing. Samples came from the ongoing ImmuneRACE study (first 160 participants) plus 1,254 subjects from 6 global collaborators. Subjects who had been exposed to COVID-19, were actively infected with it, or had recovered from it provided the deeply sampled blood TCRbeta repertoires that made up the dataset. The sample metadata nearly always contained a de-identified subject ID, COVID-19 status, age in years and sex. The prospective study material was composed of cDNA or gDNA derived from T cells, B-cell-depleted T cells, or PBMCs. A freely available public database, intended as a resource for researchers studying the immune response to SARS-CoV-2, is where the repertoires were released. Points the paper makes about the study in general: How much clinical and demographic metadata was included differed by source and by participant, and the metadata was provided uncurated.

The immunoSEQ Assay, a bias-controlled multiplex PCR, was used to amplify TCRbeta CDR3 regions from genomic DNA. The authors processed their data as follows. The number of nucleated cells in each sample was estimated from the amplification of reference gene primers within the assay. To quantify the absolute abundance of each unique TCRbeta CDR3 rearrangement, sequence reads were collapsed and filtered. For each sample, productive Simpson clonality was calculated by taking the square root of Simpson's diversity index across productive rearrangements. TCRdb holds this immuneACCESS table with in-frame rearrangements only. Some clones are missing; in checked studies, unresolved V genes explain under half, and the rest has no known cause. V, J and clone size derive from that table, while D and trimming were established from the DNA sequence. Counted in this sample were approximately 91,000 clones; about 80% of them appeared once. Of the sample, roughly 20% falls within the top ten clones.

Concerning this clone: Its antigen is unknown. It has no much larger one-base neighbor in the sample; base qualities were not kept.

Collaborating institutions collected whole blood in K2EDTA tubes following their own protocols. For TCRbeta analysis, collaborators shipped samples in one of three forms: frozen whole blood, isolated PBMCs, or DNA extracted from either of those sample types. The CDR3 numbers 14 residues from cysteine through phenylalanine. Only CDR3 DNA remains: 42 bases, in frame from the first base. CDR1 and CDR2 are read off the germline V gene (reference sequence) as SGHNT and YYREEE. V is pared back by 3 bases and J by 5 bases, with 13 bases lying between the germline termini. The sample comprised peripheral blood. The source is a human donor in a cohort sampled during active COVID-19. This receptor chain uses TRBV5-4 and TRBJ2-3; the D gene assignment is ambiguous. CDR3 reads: CASSSHLSGDTQYF. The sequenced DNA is TGTGCCAGCAGCTCCCACCTTTCGGGAGATACGCAGTATTTT. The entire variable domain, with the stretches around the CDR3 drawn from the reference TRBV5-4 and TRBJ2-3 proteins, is ETGVTQSPTHLIKTRGQQVTLRCSSQSGHNTVSWYQQALGQGPQFIFQYYREEENGRGNFPPRFSGLQFPNYSSELNVNALELDDSALYLCASSSHLSGDTQYFGPGTRLTVL.